Following are 5 T cell receptor beta chains from one sample sequenced in a study of tumor and adjacent non-tumor tissue in lung cancer. The template was RNA from unsorted bulk tissue. TCRbeta libraries were built with three rounds of nested PCR, modified from ARM-PCR. TCRdb passed the multiplex PCR reads through MiXCR, listing each CDR3 protein once. Here the sample spans 95,000 to 150,000 distinct CDR3 sequences, roughly 64% being singletons. Sequencing was carried out using lung tumor tissue. These receptor sequences come from a man younger than 40 with non-small cell lung cancer.

This clonotype was observed at least ten times. This chain connects TRBV12-3 or TRBV12-4 to TRBJ1-1, with 7 nucleotides matching TRBD1. V gave up 1 base and J gave up 8 bases; unmatched junction bases: 1. The CDR3 extends over 12 amino acids. The CDR3 region is CASSLVGQEAFF. The DNA of the CDR3 is TGTGCCAGCAGTTTAGTGGGACAGGAAGCTTTCTTT.

This clonotype was picked up a small number of times. V is TRBV28 and J is TRBJ2-1; D might be TRBD2 (6 bases). V gave up 6 bases and J gave up 0 bases, with 9 bases separating them. The CDR3 is made up of 14 amino acids. Per the germline V gene, CDR1 is MDHEN and CDR2 is SYDVKM. In DNA, the CDR3 is TGTGCCAGCAGAAAGGGACTCTCCTACAATGAGCAGTTCTTC. Translating it yields CASRKGLSYNEQFF.

As regards this clonotype: The junction differs from germline at one of its ends, possibly a read error. The genes are TRBV29-1 and TRBJ1-3, with D hard to call. Germline CDR1 SQVTM, CDR2 ANQGSEA. The CDR3 has 12 residues. CDR3 nucleotide sequence: TGTAGCGTTAGCGTCTCTGGAAACACCATATATTTT. Residues: CSVSVSGNTIYF. Full variable domain (missing parts from reference TRBV29-1 and TRBJ1-3): SAVISQKPSRDICQRGTSLTIQCQVDSQVTMMFWYRQQPGQSLTLIATANQGSEATYESGFVIDKFPISRPNLTFSTLTVSNMSPEDSSIYLCSVSVSGNTIYFGEGSWLTVV.

Regarding this clonotype: A read error is possible here, since a much larger clone lies one base away. The V call is TRBV20-1, the J call TRBJ1-6, with D possibly matching TRBD1 (5 bases). Looked up from germline, CDR1 is DFQATT and CDR2 is SNEGSKA (reference sequence). This CDR3 comprises 15 residues. The CDR3 protein is CNATGTAIYNSPLHF. In DNA, the CDR3 is TGCAATGCTACTGGGACCGCAATTTATAATTCACCCCTCCACTTT.

This clonotype was detected many times. The chain couples TRBV4-2 to TRBJ2-7; TRBD2 matches at 10 bases. The V segment lost 5 bases and the J segment 4 bases; nucleotides outside the gene matches: 11. This CDR3 contains 16 residues. CDR1 LGHNA and CDR2 YNFKEQ come from the germline V gene. The CDR3 loop is CASSASLAGGGYEQYF. As DNA, the CDR3 is TGTGCCAGCAGCGCATCATTAGCGGGGGGTGGATACGAGCAGTACTTC.